This T cell receptor beta chain was sequenced in a study of cytomegalovirus exposure and HLA in healthy donors. Study-level points and caveats: Productive status was seen about 87% or about 30% of the time for most TCR beta V segments in an earlier analysis. Sequencing depth across donors, presence/absence analyses assumed, was roughly uniform. After further analysis at a later stage, 16,951 TCR beta sequences were associated with HLA alleles at 0.05 false discovery rate. Within the data, a cluster of highly shared sequence variants was likely a sequencing artifact.

PCR was performed using 60 Vbeta and 13 Jbeta primers. Using immunoSEQ multiplex PCR, the repertoire was profiled, and TCRdb retains in-frame clones only, with some absent. The table has under 200,000 clones, roughly 13% seen once. As concerns this clone: Antigen specificity is unknown.

The V segment lost 4 bases and the J segment 10 bases; nucleotides outside the gene matches: 14. The germline CDR1 and CDR2 sequences are SGHVS and FQNEAQ. The CDR3 loop spans 16 amino acids. Sequencing was performed on PBMCs. The receptor comes from a man between 45 and 60 years old in good health and CMV-seropositive. This rearrangement joins TRBV7-8 to TRBJ2-1; TRBD2 matches at 9 bases. The CDR3 coding sequence is TGTGCCAGCAGCTCCCCTAGGAGCGGGGGGCCCAGAGAGCAGTTCTTC. It codes for CASSSPRSGGPREQFF.